This T cell receptor (beta chain) derives from a study of control samples from healthy donors and cancer patients. Germline CDR1 reads SQVTM; CDR2 reads ANQGSEA. The V end lost 1 base, the J end lost 5 bases, and 17 bases lay between the germline ends. This CDR3 comprises 15 residues. Produced via immunoSEQ multiplex PCR; TCRdb's table is partial and in-frame only. The repertoire holds some 51,000 clones, 88% seen once, with less than 4% in the top ten. The source material was blood. This receptor was taken from a man aged 45-60 years in good health. The chain couples TRBV29-1 to TRBJ2-5; tentatively, D is TRBD2 (5 bases). CDR3: CSVEGSAEGIETQYF. DNA of the CDR3: TGCAGCGTTGAAGGTAGCGCGGAAGGGATCGAGACCCAGTACTTC.